The 19 T cell receptor beta chains in this list originate from one sample, sequenced in a study of control samples from healthy donors and cancer patients. Generated by immunoSEQ multiplex PCR, the TCRdb table keeps only in-frame clones and is missing some. The sample has about 160,000 clones; approximately 93% are singletons. The sequencing sample was made of blood. The receptors come from a man aged 18 to 29 in good health.

This clone was picked up one time. The sample carries other DNA sequences with the same CDR3. The gene calls are TRBV5-1 and TRBJ2-1; D ambiguous. Germline lookup yields CDR1 SGHRS and CDR2 YFSETQ. This CDR3 has 13 residues. The ends were cut back, 1 base at V and 4 bases at J, with 6 bases in the middle. CDR3 protein: CASSLTGYNEQFF. The CDR3 DNA is TGCGCCAGCAGCTTGACGGGTTACAATGAGCAGTTCTTC.

This clone was observed once. This rearrangement joins TRBV3-1 (or the pseudogene TRBV3-2) to TRBJ2-2; TRBD1 might be the D (6 bases). The CDR3 has 13 residues. CDR1 and CDR2 from the germline V gene are LGHDT and YNNKEL (reference sequence). Trimming took off 1 base at V and 7 bases at J, with 7 bases between the two ends. CDR3 residues: CASSQGGRGELFF. CDR3 coding DNA: TGTGCCAGCAGCCAAGGGGGGCGCGGGGAGCTGTTTTTT.

The V gene is TRBV27, the J gene TRBJ2-7; D may be TRBD2 (5 bases). Germline values: CDR1 MNHEY, CDR2 SMNVEV (reference sequence). There are 15 residues in the CDR3. V dropped 6 bases and J dropped 0 bases, with 15 bases sitting between them. Written as DNA, the CDR3 is TGTGCCAGCAGCCTAAGCGGAGGCCACTCCTACGAGCAGTACTTC. As protein: CASSLSGGHSYEQYF.

The V gene is TRBV6-6, the J gene TRBJ1-1; D remains unclear. Germline CDR1 reads MNHNY; CDR2 reads SVGAGI (reference sequence). The length of the CDR3 is 11 residues. V lost 1 base, J lost 11 bases, and 8 bases lay in between. The CDR3 sequence: CASSYYGGAFF. CDR3 DNA sequence: TGTGCCAGCAGTTACTATGGTGGGGCTTTCTTT.

This chain joins TRBV4-1 and TRBJ2-5; 11 nucleotides match TRBD2. V shed 6 bases, J shed 5 bases, and the junction held 5 bases outside the gene matches. This CDR3 is built from 14 residues. Germline CDR1 is MGHRA and CDR2 is YSYEKL. The CDR3 nucleotides are TGCGCCAGCAGGTTACTAGCGGGGGTGGAGACCCAGTACTTC. It specifies CASRLLAGVETQYF.

The chain carries TRBV11-2 and TRBJ1-2; D is unresolved. With 1 base removed from V and 5 bases from J, the gap between germline ends came to 8 bases. Germline V gene lookup returns CDR1 SGHAT and CDR2 FQNNGV. This CDR3 is built from 13 residues. In nucleotides, the CDR3 is TGTGCCAGCAGCTTAGCGCCGCTTTATGGCTACACCTTC. It codes for CASSLAPLYGYTF.

The gene calls are TRBV20-1 and TRBJ1-1, with D tentatively TRBD1 (5 bases). Deletions cut 6 bases from V and 11 bases from J, with 16 bases between. The CDR3 is made up of 11 amino acids. CDR1 is DFQATT, CDR2 SNEGSKA, per germline (reference sequence). CDR3 sequence: CSAKQGRLAFF. The CDR3 nucleotides are TGCAGTGCAAAGCAGGGACGCCTCGCTTTCTTT.

The chain carries TRBV11-2 and TRBJ1-6; D ambiguous. The CDR3 sequence is 16 residues long. V was shortened by 5 bases and J by 4 bases, with 15 bases between the two germline ends. Germline CDR1 is SGHAT and CDR2 is FQNNGV. The CDR3 is CASSQGRAYYNSPLHF. CDR3 coding DNA: TGTGCCAGCAGCCAAGGGAGGGCTTATTATAATTCACCCCTCCACTTT.

This sequence joins TRBV19 and TRBJ1-2; TRBD1 matches 7 bases. Germline V lookup: CDR1 LNHDA, CDR2 SQIVND (reference sequence). Unmatched junction bases numbered 6, after V lost 5 bases and J lost 3 bases. This CDR3 is 14 amino acids long. This CDR3 reads CASSPLGTDYGYTF. The CDR3 DNA follows: TGTGCCAGTAGTCCTCTTGGGACAGACTATGGCTACACCTTC. The full variable domain, completed using reference TRBV19 and TRBJ1-2, is DGGITQSPKYLFRKEGQNVTLSCEQNLNHDAMYWYRQDPGQGLRLIYYSQIVNDFQKGDIAEGYSVSREKKESFPLTVTSAQKNPTAFYLCASSPLGTDYGYTFGSGTRLTVV.

The J gene is TRBJ2-1, the V gene TRBV2; possible D gene TRBD1, 6 bases. V lost 8 bases and J 6 bases, leaving 20 bases between the germline ends. Germline CDR1 and CDR2: SNHLY and FYNNEI. The CDR3 is made up of 15 amino acids. This CDR3 reads CASESTGISSNEQFF. CDR3 nucleotide sequence: TGTGCCAGCGAGTCGACAGGCATTAGCTCCAATGAGCAGTTCTTC.

This chain joins TRBV7-3 and TRBJ2-3, with TRBD1 as a possible D gene (6 bases). The CDR3 runs 13 residues. Trimming removed 5 bases at V and 3 bases at J, with 9 bases between. CDR1 is SGHTA and CDR2 is FQGTGA in the germline V gene. The CDR3 reads CASSIDRTDTQYF. The CDR3 nucleotides are TGTGCCAGCAGCATAGACAGGACAGATACGCAGTATTTT.

In nucleotides, the CDR3 is TGTGCCAGCAGCTTAGGTGGAGGGTCGCCCGGGGAGCTGTTTTTT. As protein: CASSLGGGSPGELFF. The chain uses TRBV7-6 and TRBJ2-2; perhaps TRBD2 as D (6 bases). This CDR3 contains 15 residues. V was trimmed by 1 base and J by 6 bases, leaving 12 bases between them. Germline CDR1 is SGHVS and CDR2 is FNYEAQ.

The chain has TRBV10-3 and TRBJ1-1; D call uncertain. Trimming cost V 3 bases and J 1 base, with 3 bases left between them. The V gene's germline CDR1 is ENHRY and CDR2 SYGVKD. The CDR3 is 12 amino acids. In DNA form, the CDR3 reads TGTGCCATCAGTGAATGGAACACTGAAGCTTTCTTT. It is translated as CAISEWNTEAFF.

This clone has a handful of counts. This rearrangement joins TRBV25-1 to TRBJ1-1; D is perhaps TRBD1 (6 bases). The CDR3 runs 12 residues. Germline assignment: CDR1 MGHDK and CDR2 SYGVNS. V lost 6 bases to trimming and J lost 10 bases, with 15 bases between them. CDR3 protein: CASRAGATIAFF. The CDR3 region has the DNA TGTGCCAGCAGGGCAGGGGCCACGATAGCTTTCTTT. The complete variable domain, with remaining parts taken from reference TRBV25-1 and TRBJ1-1, reads EADIYQTPRYLVIGTGKKITLECSQTMGHDKMYWYQQDPGMELHLIHYSYGVNSTEKGDLSSESTVSRIRTEHFPLTLESARPSHTSQYLCASRAGATIAFFGQGTRLTVV.

This rearrangement joins TRBV4-1 to TRBJ2-3; the D is unclear. Trimming left V 3 bases short and J 0 bases short, with 10 bases between. The CDR3 has 15 amino acids. Germline lookup yields CDR1 MGHRA and CDR2 YSYEKL. CDR3 in amino acids: CASSHAPPSTDTQYF. The CDR3 nucleotides are TGCGCCAGCAGCCACGCACCCCCCAGCACAGATACGCAGTATTTT.

The chain employs TRBV6-1 and TRBJ2-5; 9 bases align to TRBD1. The length of the CDR3 is 16 residues. Trimming removed 4 bases from V and 4 bases from J; junction bases left unmatched: 10. Germline CDR1 is MNHNS and CDR2 is SASEGT. As DNA, the CDR3 is TGTGCCAGCAGTGCCTGGACAGGGGACTTGGGAGAGACCCAGTACTTC. Protein: CASSAWTGDLGETQYF.

The chain couples TRBV6-9 to TRBJ2-7, with D tentatively TRBD1 (6 bases). Trimming took 6 bases from V and 5 from J, leaving 17 bases between them. This CDR3 has 14 residues. Germline V gene data show CDR1 as MNHGY and CDR2 as SVAAGI. The DNA of the CDR3 is TGTGCCAGCAGCCCATTCGACAGGCGTAACGAGCAGTACTTC. Encoded protein: CASSPFDRRNEQYF.

The chain is built from TRBV7-2 and TRBJ2-1, with D uncertain. This CDR3 comprises 15 residues. Germline CDR1 is SGHTA and CDR2 is FQGNSA. Trimming shortened V by 5 bases and J by 9 bases, and 20 bases separated the two germline ends. The CDR3 nucleotides read TGTGCCAGCAGCAAAAACCTAGGCAGCCTGAGTGAGCAGTTCTTC. This translates into CASSKNLGSLSEQFF.

CDR3 DNA sequence: TGTGCCAGCGGTAATGGCAATCAGCCCCAGCATTTT. It is translated as CASGNGNQPQHF. V usage is TRBV12-3 or TRBV12-4 and J usage is TRBJ1-5; no reliable D call. This CDR3 comprises 12 residues. Trimming removed 8 bases at V and 2 bases at J, with 7 bases between.